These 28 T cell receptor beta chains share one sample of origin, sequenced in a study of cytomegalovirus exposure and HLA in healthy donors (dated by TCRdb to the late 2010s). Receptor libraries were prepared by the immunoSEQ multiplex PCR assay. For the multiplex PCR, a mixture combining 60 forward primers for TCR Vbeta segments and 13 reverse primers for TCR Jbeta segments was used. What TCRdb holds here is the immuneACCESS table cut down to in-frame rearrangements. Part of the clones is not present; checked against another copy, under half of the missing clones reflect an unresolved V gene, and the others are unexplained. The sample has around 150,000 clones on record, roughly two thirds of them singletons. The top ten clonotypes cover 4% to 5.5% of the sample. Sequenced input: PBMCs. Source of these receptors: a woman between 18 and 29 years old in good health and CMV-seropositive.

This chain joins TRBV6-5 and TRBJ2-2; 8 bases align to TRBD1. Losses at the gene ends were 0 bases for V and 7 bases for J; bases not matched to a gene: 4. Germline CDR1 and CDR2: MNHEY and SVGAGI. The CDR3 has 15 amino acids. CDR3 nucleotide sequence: TGTGCCAGCAGTTACTCGACAGGGGAAGACGGGGAGCTGTTTTTT. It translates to CASSYSTGEDGELFF.

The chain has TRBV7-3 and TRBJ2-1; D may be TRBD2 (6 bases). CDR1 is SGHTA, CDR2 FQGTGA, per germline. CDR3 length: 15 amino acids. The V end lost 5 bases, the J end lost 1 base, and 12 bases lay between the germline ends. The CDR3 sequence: CASSPGGASYNEQFF. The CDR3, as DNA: TGTGCCAGCAGCCCGGGCGGGGCGTCCTACAATGAGCAGTTCTTC.

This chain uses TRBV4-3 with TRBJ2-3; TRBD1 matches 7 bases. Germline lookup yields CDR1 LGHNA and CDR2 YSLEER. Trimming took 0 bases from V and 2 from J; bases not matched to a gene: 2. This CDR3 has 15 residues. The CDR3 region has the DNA TGCGCCAGCAGCCAAGAGGGACAGCACACAGATACGCAGTATTTT. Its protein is CASSQEGQHTDTQYF.

The CDR3 coding sequence is TGTGCCAGCAGCCAAGATTGGAGAGGGAATGGTGGCTACACCTTC. It specifies CASSQDWRGNGGYTF. The J gene is TRBJ1-2, the V gene TRBV4-2; D is undetermined. Per germline, CDR1 LGHNA and CDR2 YNFKEQ. CDR3 length: 15 amino acids. V lost 0 bases and J 7 bases, leaving 15 bases between the germline ends.

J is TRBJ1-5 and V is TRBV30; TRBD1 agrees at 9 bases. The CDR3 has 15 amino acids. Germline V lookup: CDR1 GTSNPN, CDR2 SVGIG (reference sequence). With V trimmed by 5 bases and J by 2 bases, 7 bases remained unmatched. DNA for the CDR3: TGTGCCTGGTCGACACAGGGGGCGGGCAATCAGCCCCAGCATTTT. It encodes CAWSTQGAGNQPQHF.

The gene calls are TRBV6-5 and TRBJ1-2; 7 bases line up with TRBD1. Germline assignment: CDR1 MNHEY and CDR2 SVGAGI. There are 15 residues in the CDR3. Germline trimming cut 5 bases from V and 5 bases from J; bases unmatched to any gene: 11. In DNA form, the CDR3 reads TGTGCCAGCAGTCAATACGCCGGGACAGAATATGGCTACACCTTC. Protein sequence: CASSQYAGTEYGYTF.

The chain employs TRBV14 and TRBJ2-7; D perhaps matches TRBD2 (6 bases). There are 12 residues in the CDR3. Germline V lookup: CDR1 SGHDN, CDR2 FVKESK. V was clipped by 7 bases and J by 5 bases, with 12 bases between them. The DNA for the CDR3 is TGTGCCAGCACCACCGGCGGGAACGAGCAGTACTTC. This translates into CASTTGGNEQYF.

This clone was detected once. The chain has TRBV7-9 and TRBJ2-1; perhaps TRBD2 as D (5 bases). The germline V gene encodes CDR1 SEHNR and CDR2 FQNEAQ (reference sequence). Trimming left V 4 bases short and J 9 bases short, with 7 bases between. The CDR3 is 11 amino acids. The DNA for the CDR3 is TGTGCCAGCAGCTGGGAGAGTGAGCAGTTCTTC. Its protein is CASSWESEQFF.

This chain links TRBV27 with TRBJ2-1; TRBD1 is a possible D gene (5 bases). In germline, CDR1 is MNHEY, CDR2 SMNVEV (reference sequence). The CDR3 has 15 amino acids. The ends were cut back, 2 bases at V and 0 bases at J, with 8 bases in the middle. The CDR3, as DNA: TGTGCCAGCAGTTTAGGGGCTCGCTCCTACAATGAGCAGTTCTTC. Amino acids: CASSLGARSYNEQFF.

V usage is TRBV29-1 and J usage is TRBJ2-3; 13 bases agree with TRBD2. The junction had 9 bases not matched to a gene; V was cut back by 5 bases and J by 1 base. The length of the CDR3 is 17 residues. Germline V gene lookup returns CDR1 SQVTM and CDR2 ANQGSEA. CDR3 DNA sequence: TGCAGCGTTAAGGGACTAGCGGGACTCGCCCGCACAGATACGCAGTATTTT. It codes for CSVKGLAGLARTDTQYF.

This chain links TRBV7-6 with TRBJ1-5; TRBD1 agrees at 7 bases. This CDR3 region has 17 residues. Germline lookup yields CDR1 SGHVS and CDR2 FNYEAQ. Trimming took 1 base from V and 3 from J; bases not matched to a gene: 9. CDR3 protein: CASSLGTAGGNNQPQHF. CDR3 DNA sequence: TGTGCCAGCAGCTTAGGCACGGCAGGGGGAAACAATCAGCCCCAGCATTTT.

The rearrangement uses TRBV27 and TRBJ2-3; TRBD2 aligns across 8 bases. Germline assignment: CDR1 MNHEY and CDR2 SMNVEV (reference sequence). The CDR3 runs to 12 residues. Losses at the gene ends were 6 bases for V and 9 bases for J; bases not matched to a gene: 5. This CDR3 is CASSPKRGTQYF. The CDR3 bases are TGTGCCAGCAGCCCTAAGCGGGGGACGCAGTATTTT.

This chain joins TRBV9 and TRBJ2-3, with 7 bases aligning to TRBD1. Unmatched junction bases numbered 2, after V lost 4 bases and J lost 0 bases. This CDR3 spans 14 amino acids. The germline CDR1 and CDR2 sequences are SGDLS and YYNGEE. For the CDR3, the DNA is TGTGCCAGCAGCCCGGGACAGAGCACAGATACGCAGTATTTT. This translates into CASSPGQSTDTQYF.

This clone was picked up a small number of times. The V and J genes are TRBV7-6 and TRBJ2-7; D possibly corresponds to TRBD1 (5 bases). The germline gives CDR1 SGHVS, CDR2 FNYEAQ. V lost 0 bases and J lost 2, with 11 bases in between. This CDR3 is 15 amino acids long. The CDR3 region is CASSLAADSPYEQYF. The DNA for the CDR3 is TGTGCCAGCAGCTTAGCGGCTGACAGCCCCTACGAGCAGTACTTC.

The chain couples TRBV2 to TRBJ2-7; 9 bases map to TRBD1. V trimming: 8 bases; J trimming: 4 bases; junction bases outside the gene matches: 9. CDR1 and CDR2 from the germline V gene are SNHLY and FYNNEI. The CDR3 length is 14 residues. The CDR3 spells CASGRIDRGYEQYF. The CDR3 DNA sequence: TGTGCCAGCGGACGGATTGACAGGGGGTACGAGCAGTACTTC.

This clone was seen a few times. The CDR3 bases are TGTGCCAGCACCCCGAGCAGGGGGGCCTCCTACGAGCAGTACTTC. Translation: CASTPSRGASYEQYF. The V call is TRBV28, the J call TRBJ2-7; the D gene is possibly TRBD1 (7 bases). V lost 7 bases and J lost 0, with 16 bases in between. This CDR3 comprises 15 residues. Germline values: CDR1 MDHEN, CDR2 SYDVKM.

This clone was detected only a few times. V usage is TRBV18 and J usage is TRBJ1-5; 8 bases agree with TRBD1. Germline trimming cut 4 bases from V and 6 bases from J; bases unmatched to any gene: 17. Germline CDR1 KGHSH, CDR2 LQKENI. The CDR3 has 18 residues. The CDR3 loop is CASSRGTGGGFKGQPQHF. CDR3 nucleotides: TGTGCCAGCTCACGAGGAACAGGGGGAGGCTTTAAGGGTCAGCCCCAGCATTTT.

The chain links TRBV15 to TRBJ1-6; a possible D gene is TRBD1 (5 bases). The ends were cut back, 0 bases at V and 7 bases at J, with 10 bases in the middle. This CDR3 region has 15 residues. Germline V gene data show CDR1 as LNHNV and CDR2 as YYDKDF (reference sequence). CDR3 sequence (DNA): TGTGCCACCAGCAGAGATCGGGGACTCAATTCACCCCTCCACTTT. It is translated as CATSRDRGLNSPLHF.

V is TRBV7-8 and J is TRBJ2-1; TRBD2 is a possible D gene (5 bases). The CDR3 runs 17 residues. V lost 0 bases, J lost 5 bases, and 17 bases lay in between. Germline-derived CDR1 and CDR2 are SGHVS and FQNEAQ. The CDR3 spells CASSLAVARHGDNEQFF. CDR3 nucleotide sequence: TGTGCCAGCAGCTTAGCCGTGGCCCGACACGGGGACAATGAGCAGTTCTTC.

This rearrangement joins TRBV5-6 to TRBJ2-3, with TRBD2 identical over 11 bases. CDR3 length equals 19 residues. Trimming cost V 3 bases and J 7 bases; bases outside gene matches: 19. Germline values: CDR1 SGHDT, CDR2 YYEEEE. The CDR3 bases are TGTGCCAGCAGCTGGAACCCGGGACTAGCGGTACCTGCTAGAAATACGCAGTATTTT. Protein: CASSWNPGLAVPARNTQYF.

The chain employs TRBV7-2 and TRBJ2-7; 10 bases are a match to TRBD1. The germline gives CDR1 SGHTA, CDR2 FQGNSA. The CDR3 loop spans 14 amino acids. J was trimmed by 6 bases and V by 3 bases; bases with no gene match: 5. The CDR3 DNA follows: TGTGCCAGCAGCTTTACTCGGGACAGGGGCGAGCAGTACTTC. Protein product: CASSFTRDRGEQYF.

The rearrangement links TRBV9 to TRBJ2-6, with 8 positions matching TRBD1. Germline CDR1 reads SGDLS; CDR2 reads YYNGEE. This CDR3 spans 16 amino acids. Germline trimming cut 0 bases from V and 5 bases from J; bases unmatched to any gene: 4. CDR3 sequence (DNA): TGTGCCAGCAGCGTAGGCAGGGGGCCCAGGGCCAACGTCCTGACTTTC. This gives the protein CASSVGRGPRANVLTF.

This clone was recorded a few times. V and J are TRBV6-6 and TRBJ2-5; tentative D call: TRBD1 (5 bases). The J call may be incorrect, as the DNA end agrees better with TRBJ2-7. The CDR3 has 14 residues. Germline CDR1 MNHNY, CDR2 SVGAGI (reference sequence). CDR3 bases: TGTGCCAGCAGTTTTGGGGCCGAAAACTACGAGCAGTACTTC. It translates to CASSFGAENYEQYF.

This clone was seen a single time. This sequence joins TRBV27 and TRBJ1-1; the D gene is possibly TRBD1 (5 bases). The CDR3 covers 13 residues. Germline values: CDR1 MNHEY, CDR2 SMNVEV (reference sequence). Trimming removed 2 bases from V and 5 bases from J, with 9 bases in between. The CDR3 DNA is TGTGCCAGCAGTTTACGTGGGGGGACTGAAGCTTTCTTT. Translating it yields CASSLRGGTEAFF.

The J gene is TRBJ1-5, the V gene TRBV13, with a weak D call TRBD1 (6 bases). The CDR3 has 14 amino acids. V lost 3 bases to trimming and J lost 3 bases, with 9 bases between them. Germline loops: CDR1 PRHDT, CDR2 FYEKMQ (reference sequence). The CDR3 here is CASSLRQDNQPQHF. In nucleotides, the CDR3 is TGTGCCAGCAGCTTGAGACAGGACAATCAGCCCCAGCATTTT.

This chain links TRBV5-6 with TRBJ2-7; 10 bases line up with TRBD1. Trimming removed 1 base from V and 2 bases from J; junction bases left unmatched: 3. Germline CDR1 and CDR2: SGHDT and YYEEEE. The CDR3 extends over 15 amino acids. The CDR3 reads CASSLSGTGAYEQYF. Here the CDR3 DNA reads TGTGCCAGCAGCTTGTCCGGGACAGGGGCCTACGAGCAGTACTTC. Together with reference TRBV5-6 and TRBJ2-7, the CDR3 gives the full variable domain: DAGVTQSPTHLIKTRGQQVTLRCSPKSGHDTVSWYQQALGQGPQFIFQYYEEEERQRGNFPDRFSGHQFPNYSSELNVNALLLGDSALYLCASSLSGTGAYEQYFGPGTRLTVT.

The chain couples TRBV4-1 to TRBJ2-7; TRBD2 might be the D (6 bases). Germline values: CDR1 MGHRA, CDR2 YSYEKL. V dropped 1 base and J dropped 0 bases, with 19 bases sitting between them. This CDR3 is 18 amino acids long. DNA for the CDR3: TGCGCCAGCAGCCAAGTGGGACTGAGGTCGACTCACTCCTACGAGCAGTACTTC. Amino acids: CASSQVGLRSTHSYEQYF.

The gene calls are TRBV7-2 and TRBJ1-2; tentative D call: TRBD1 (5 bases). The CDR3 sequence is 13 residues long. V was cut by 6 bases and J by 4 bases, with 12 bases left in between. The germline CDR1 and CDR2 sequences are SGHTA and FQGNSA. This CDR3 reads CASRPQEGYGYTF. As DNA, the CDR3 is TGTGCCAGCAGACCACAGGAGGGCTATGGCTACACCTTC.